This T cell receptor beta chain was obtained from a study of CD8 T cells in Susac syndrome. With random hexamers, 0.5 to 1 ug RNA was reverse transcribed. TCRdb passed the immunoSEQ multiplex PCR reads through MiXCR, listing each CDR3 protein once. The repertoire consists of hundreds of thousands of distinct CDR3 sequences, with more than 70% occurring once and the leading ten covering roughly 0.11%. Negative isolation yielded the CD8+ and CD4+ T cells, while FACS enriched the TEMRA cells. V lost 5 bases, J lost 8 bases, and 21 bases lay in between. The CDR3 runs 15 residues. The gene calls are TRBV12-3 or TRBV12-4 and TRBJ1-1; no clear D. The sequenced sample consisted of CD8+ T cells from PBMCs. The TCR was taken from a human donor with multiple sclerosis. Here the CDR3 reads CASSGTGLEPGEAFF. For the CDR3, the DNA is TGTGCCAGCAGTGGAACCGGGCTAGAACCTGGAGAAGCTTTCTTT.